A selection of T cell receptor beta chains follows, all from one sample in a study of shared clonotypes between healthy human individuals. Measured with immunoSEQ multiplex PCR; TCRdb has only the in-frame clones, and not every one. The sample lists approximately 1,000,000 clones, about 84% occurring once. The sample taken for sequencing was memory CD4+ T cells from PBMCs. The receptors here all came from a man between 18 and 35 years old in good health. Some clones in this sample may be carry-over from other donors' samples. Both conserved end residues are part of each CDR3.

len	v_gene	j_gene	CDR3aa
17	TRBV19	TRBJ1-5	CASSPLTGDRRNQPQHF
14	TRBV5-4	TRBJ2-7	CASSRVQGAYEQYF
14	TRBV25-1	TRBJ1-1	CASSPGTPDFEAFF
13	TRBV2	TRBJ2-7	CASRRDSTYEQYF
15	TRBV2	TRBJ1-4	CASSEGGQNNEKLFF
15	TRBV5-1	TRBJ2-1	CASSPTDSSYNEQFF
13	TRBV27	TRBJ2-7	CASRRVGPYEQYF
11	TRBV6-5	TRBJ1-2	CASSGNYGYTF
15	TRBV10-3	TRBJ2-6	CAIRGAEAGANVLTF
10	TRBV6-1	TRBJ2-7	CASRALEQYF
15	TRBV4-1	TRBJ1-5	CASSQIDRGNQPQHF
15	TRBV6-1	TRBJ1-5	CASSEVYGGNQPQHF
18	TRBV9	TRBJ2-3	CASSETVTSGRPPDTQYF
13	TRBV5-1	TRBJ2-5	CASSSGTGETQYF
17	TRBV10-3	TRBJ2-4	CAISDPPGVRAKNIQYF
17	TRBV4-1	TRBJ2-5	CASSQHRTSGRSETQYF
15	TRBV7-2	TRBJ2-1	CASSLFPRGGGEQFF
14	TRBV5-1	TRBJ2-7	CASSLRHEGYEQYF
14	TRBV5-1	TRBJ2-4	CASSFGQGENIQYF
14	TRBV5-1	TRBJ1-2	CASREPTGVYGYTF
11	TRBV10-3	TRBJ1-1	CAISDLGEAFF
15	TRBV2	TRBJ2-2	CASSGAGGHIGELFF
16	TRBV28	TRBJ1-4	CASSLMGGAPNEKLFF
14	TRBV2	TRBJ1-1	CASSEGGDGTEAFF
21	TRBV28	TRBJ2-1	CASSFTPGLLGGESSYNEQFF
16	TRBV4-2	TRBJ2-3	CASSQEHGQLTDTQYF
17	TRBV7-6	TRBJ1-2	CASSLTSLGQGSYGYTF
16	TRBV27	TRBJ1-5	CASRGGVGYGNQPQHF
15	TRBV18	TRBJ1-2	CASSPDNTPRSGYTF
17	TRBV6-4	TRBJ1-1	CASKVAEVQEVVTEAFF
13	TRBV7-2	TRBJ1-1	CASSLLGIWEAFF
16	TRBV27	TRBJ1-5	CASRRTGFGGNQPQHF
13	TRBV6-1	TRBJ1-5	CASSDYSNQPQHF
14	TRBV28	TRBJ2-3	CASSSGGVADTQYF
15	TRBV7-3	TRBJ2-1	CASSLNPTGSHEQFF
15	TRBV5-4	TRBJ1-5	CASSLQGNGNQPQHF
14	TRBV7-9	TRBJ1-1	CASSLAVWDREAFF
15	TRBV18	TRBJ2-5	CASSPAGHLQETQYF
20	TRBV18	TRBJ2-6	CASSRTLLGTGGTGANVLTF
16	TRBV5-1	TRBJ1-1	CASSLVMGQMNTEAFF
15	TRBV7-2	TRBJ2-7	CASSLASGGQYEQYF